These 20 T cell receptor beta chains originate from one sample sequenced in a study of OX40 agonist ivuxolimab in advanced cancers. Generated by immunoSEQ multiplex PCR, the TCRdb table keeps only in-frame clones and is missing some. The sample carries 65,000 to 90,000 clones, approximately 83% recorded once. Sample: CD4+ or CD8+ T cells sorted from blood, taken in a trial of the OX40 agonist ivuxolimab. These receptor sequences come from an adult with an advanced solid tumor such as melanoma, head and neck, liver or kidney cancer.

The V call is TRBV7-9, the J call TRBJ1-2; TRBD1 aligns across 7 bases. After removal of 5 bases from V and 5 bases from J, the junction contained 11 bases not matched to a gene. Germline-derived CDR1 and CDR2 are SEHNR and FQNEAQ (reference sequence). CDR3 length: 15 amino acids. This CDR3 reads CASSPRTGDLYGYTF. The CDR3 coding sequence is TGTGCCAGCAGCCCCCGGACAGGAGATCTTTATGGCTACACCTTC.

J is TRBJ2-2 and V is TRBV18; D possibly corresponds to TRBD1 (6 bases). The CDR3 is made up of 13 amino acids. CDR1 and CDR2 (germline): KGHSH, LQKENI. Trimming took off 4 bases at V and 5 bases at J, with 8 bases between the two ends. In DNA, the CDR3 is TGTGCCAGCTCACAGGACAGAACCGGGGAGCTGTTTTTT. This sequence encodes CASSQDRTGELFF. The full variable domain, with the rest looked up from reference TRBV18 and TRBJ2-2, is NAGVMQNPRHLVRRRGQEARLRCSPMKGHSHVYWYRQLPEEGLKFMVYLQKENIIDESGMPKERFSAEFPKEGPSILRIQQVVRGDSAAYFCASSQDRTGELFFGEGSRLTVL.

V is TRBV28 and J is TRBJ1-2; 8 bases align to TRBD1. The germline V gene encodes CDR1 MDHEN and CDR2 SYDVKM. CDR3 length: 14 amino acids. V gave up 3 bases and J gave up 4 bases; unmatched junction bases: 4. The CDR3 DNA reads TGTGCCAGCAGTTTGCAGGGGGCGGGCTATGGCTACACCTTC. Protein sequence: CASSLQGAGYGYTF.

The rearrangement joins TRBV30 to TRBJ2-3, with 7 bases that match TRBD2. Germline lookup yields CDR1 GTSNPN and CDR2 SVGIG (reference sequence). V shed 5 bases and J 2 bases; nucleotides not matched to a gene: 13. This CDR3 spans 16 amino acids. CDR3 in DNA: TGTGCCTGGGGCGACTCGGCAGCGGGGCACACAGATACGCAGTATTTT. Amino acid sequence: CAWGDSAAGHTDTQYF.

The gene calls are TRBV6-5 and TRBJ2-7; tentatively, D is TRBD1 (6 bases). The CDR3 is 14 amino acids. The germline V and J ends were trimmed by 0 bases and 5 bases, with 11 bases remaining between them. Germline V CDR1 and CDR2: MNHEY, SVGAGI. The CDR3 spells CASSYSETGDEQYF. In nucleotides, the CDR3 is TGTGCCAGCAGTTACTCCGAGACAGGCGACGAGCAGTACTTC.

J is TRBJ2-3 and V is TRBV6-6; unclear D gene. This CDR3 is 12 amino acids long. Trimming left V 2 bases short and J 6 bases short, with 6 bases between. Germline CDR1 reads MNHNY; CDR2 reads SVGAGI (reference sequence). CDR3 DNA sequence: TGTGCCAGCAGTTACGGGAAGGATACGCAGTATTTT. It codes for CASSYGKDTQYF.

This clone was detected only once. V is TRBV6-5 and J is TRBJ2-7; the match to TRBD2 covers 8 bases. Germline CDR1 and CDR2: MNHEY and SVGAGI. CDR3 length: 13 amino acids. V lost 8 bases and J lost 6; bases outside the gene matches: 9. The CDR3 reads CASCPGLGLEQYF. The CDR3 region has the DNA TGTGCCAGCTGCCCGGGACTAGGTCTCGAGCAGTACTTC.

Only a few counts were recorded for this clone. V usage is TRBV19 and J usage is TRBJ2-7, with D tentatively TRBD1 (5 bases). CDR1 LNHDA and CDR2 SQIVND come from the germline V gene (reference sequence). This CDR3 has 14 residues. Between the trimmed V and J ends, which lost 7 bases and 3 bases, there was a span of 16 bases. The CDR3, as DNA: TGTGCCAGTACAAGAAGGCAGGGTAGCTACGAGCAGTACTTC. It is translated as CASTRRQGSYEQYF.

V and J are TRBV2 and TRBJ1-5; D call uncertain. The germline V gene encodes CDR1 SNHLY and CDR2 FYNNEI. The CDR3 totals 15 residues. The germline V and J ends were trimmed by 2 bases and 6 bases, with 14 bases remaining between them. The CDR3 DNA reads TGTGCCAGCAGTGAATCCACAATTCGGGGTCAGCCCCAGCATTTT. Translated, it gives CASSESTIRGQPQHF.

The genes are TRBV7-9 and TRBJ2-4; the match to TRBD2 covers 8 bases. The germline CDR1 and CDR2 sequences are SEHNR and FQNEAQ (reference sequence). V lost 1 base to trimming and J lost 1 base; unmatched junction nucleotides: 3. This CDR3 is built from 16 residues. The CDR3, as DNA: TGTGCCAGCAGCTTAGACGGGAGGGGGGCCAAAAACATTCAGTACTTC. Amino acid sequence: CASSLDGRGAKNIQYF.

The chain combines TRBV19 with TRBJ2-1; D uncertain. Germline assignment: CDR1 LNHDA and CDR2 SQIVND (reference sequence). CDR3 length equals 13 residues. Deletions cut 3 bases from V and 5 bases from J, with 8 bases between. CDR3 protein: CASSISGNNEQFF. CDR3 in DNA: TGTGCCAGTAGTATCTCCGGAAACAATGAGCAGTTCTTC.

On this clone itself: The germline gene is not matched at one end of the junction; a read error may be the cause. This sequence joins TRBV7-3 and TRBJ2-5, with 9 positions matching TRBD1. Near its end, the DNA agrees better with TRBJ2-7, so the J call may be wrong. CDR1 SGHTA and CDR2 FQGTGA come from the germline V gene. This CDR3 contains 15 residues. CDR3 amino acids: CASRLTGTGSYEQYF. CDR3 in DNA: TGTGCCAGCAGGTTAACCGGGACAGGGAGCTACGAGCAGTACTTC.

The chain couples TRBV7-9 to TRBJ1-3; TRBD1 agrees at 9 bases. CDR1 is SEHNR, CDR2 FQNEAQ, per germline (reference sequence). Trimming took 5 bases from V and 6 from J; bases not matched to a gene: 14. This CDR3 contains 17 residues. CDR3 residues: CASSLLTGTGFENTIYF. CDR3 DNA: TGTGCCAGCAGCCTCCTTACCGGGACAGGGTTTGAAAACACCATATATTTT.

This chain joins TRBV10-3 and TRBJ1-5, with 9 nucleotides matching TRBD1. The junction had 3 bases not matched to a gene; V was cut back by 2 bases and J by 4 bases. This CDR3 is 15 amino acids long. In germline, CDR1 is ENHRY, CDR2 SYGVKD. CDR3 loop: CAISEGTGLNQPQHF. Written as DNA, the CDR3 is TGTGCCATCAGTGAGGGGACAGGGCTGAATCAGCCCCAGCATTTT.

V usage is TRBV27 and J usage is TRBJ1-2, with 7 bases matching TRBD1. CDR1 and CDR2 (germline): MNHEY, SMNVEV (reference sequence). This CDR3 contains 16 residues. V shed 10 bases, J shed 7 bases, and the junction held 21 bases outside the gene matches. CDR3 residues: CATREETGLGLFGYTF. The CDR3 nucleotides read TGTGCCACCAGAGAAGAGACAGGGCTTGGCTTATTTGGCTACACCTTC.

The chain is built from TRBV4-2 and TRBJ1-1, with D possibly being TRBD1 (5 bases). Germline assignment: CDR1 LGHNA and CDR2 YNFKEQ. The CDR3 is made up of 14 amino acids. Trimming stripped 4 bases from V and 2 bases from J, with 11 bases between. DNA of the CDR3: TGTGCCAGCAGCCCCGACAGTAAAAACACTGAAGCTTTCTTT. Protein: CASSPDSKNTEAFF.

CDR3: CASSSQEQPLYGYTF. CDR3 DNA: TGTGCCAGCAGCTCCCAGGAGCAGCCCCTCTATGGCTACACCTTC. The chain links TRBV4-2 to TRBJ1-2; D is unresolved. Germline lookup yields CDR1 LGHNA and CDR2 YNFKEQ. The CDR3 contains 15 residues. Trimming stripped 5 bases from V and 4 bases from J, with 17 bases between.

The table lists this clone with a count of one. The chain recombines TRBV6-1 with TRBJ1-1; D unresolved. The length of the CDR3 is 10 residues. V was pared by 5 bases and J by 11 bases, with 9 bases between. Germline V gene lookup returns CDR1 MNHNS and CDR2 SASEGT. CDR3 DNA sequence: TGTGCCAGCAGTTTGCTCGGCGCTTTCTTT. It encodes CASSLLGAFF.

The chain links TRBV21-1 to TRBJ2-1; the table calls TRBD2, which could not be checked here. TRBV21-1 is classified as a pseudogene. The CDR3 is 17 amino acids. The CDR3 DNA is TGTGCCAGCAGCAAACACGGAGCGGGAGGATTCTACAATGAGCAGTTCTTC. Amino acid sequence: CASSKHGAGGFYNEQFF.

V usage is TRBV7-3 and J usage is TRBJ2-7, with D uncertain. The V and J ends lost 1 base and 5 bases respectively, with 15 bases between them. CDR1 and CDR2 from the germline V gene are SGHTA and FQGTGA. The CDR3 totals 15 residues. The CDR3 region has the DNA TGTGCCAGCAGCTTAAGTTCAGTGACTTTTCACGAGCAGTACTTC. Protein sequence: CASSLSSVTFHEQYF.